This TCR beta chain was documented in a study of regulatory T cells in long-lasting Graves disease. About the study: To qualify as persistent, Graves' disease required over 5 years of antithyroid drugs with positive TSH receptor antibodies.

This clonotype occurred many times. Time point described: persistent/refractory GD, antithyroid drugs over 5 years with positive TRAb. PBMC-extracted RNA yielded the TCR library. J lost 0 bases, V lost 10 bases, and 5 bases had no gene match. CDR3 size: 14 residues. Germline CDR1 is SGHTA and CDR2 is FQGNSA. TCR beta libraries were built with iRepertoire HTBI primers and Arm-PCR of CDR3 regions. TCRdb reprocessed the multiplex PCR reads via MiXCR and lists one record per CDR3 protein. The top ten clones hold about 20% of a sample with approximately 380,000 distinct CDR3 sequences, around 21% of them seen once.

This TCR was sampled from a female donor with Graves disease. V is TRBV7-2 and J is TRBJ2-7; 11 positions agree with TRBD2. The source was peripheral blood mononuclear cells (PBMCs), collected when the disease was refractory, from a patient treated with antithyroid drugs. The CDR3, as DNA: TGTGCCACCTCCGGGACTAGCGGCTCCTACGAGCAGTACTTC. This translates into CATSGTSGSYEQYF.